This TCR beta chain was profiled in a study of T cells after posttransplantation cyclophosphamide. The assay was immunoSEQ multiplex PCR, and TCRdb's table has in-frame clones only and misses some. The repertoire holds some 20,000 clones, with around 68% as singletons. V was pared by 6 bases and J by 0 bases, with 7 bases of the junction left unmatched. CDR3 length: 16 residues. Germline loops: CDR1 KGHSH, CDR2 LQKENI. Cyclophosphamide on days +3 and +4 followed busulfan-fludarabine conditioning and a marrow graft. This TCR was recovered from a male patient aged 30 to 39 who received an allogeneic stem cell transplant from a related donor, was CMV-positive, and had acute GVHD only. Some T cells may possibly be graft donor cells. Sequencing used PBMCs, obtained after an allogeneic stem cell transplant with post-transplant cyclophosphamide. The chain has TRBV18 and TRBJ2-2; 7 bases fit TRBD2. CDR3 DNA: TGTGCCAGCTCCCCCTCCAGCGGGACGAACACCGGGGAGCTGTTTTTT. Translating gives CASSPSSGTNTGELFF.